The sequence of this TCR beta chain was determined in a study of blood T cells in healthy people across ages. Study-wide findings and caveats: Diversity estimates drawn from one million T cells were deemed underestimates.

Sample donors were healthy Caucasian individuals that came from Russia, aged about 6 to 95. V lost 2 bases and J lost 0; bases outside the gene matches: 5. This CDR3 is 17 amino acids long. The V gene's germline CDR1 is LGHNA and CDR2 YSLEER. This clonotype was detected only once. Antigen unknown. A sample-barcoded 5' primer and a J-beta primer mix were used in a second PCR of roughly 7 to 12 cycles. All cDNA molecules were each tagged by a template-switch adaptor with 12 random nucleotides. In TCRdb, the 5' RACE reads were re-called with MiXCR into one record per CDR3 protein. The sample yields over 1,200,000 distinct CDR3 sequences, around 59% seen once.

The chain recombines TRBV4-3 with TRBJ2-7, with 12 positions matching TRBD2. The receptor was isolated from a man aged 18 to 29 in good health. Sequenced: blood. CDR3 amino acids: CASSQRLAGEVSYEQYF. The CDR3 nucleotides are TGCGCCAGCAGCCAACGACTAGCGGGGGAGGTCTCCTACGAGCAGTACTTC.